Each of the 12 T cell receptor beta chains below was sequenced from the same sample in a study of blood T cell repertoires in COVID-19. Generated by immunoSEQ multiplex PCR, the TCRdb table keeps only in-frame clones and is missing some. The table lists a few hundred thousand clones, roughly 89% of them singletons, with 0.85% to 1% in the top ten. Sequenced input: peripheral blood. Receptors were obtained from a woman aged 40 to 50 who had recovered from COVID-19.

This clone showed up just once. CDR3 nucleotide sequence: TGTGCCAGCATCCATCAAACCGGGACTAGCGGAACCCAGTACTTC. Translating gives CASIHQTGTSGTQYF. The chain has TRBV2 and TRBJ2-5, with 11 bases lining up with TRBD2. This CDR3 has 15 amino acids. Trimming at V came to 7 bases and at J to 8 bases, leaving 12 bases not matched to a gene. Germline V gene sequence: CDR1 SNHLY, CDR2 FYNNEI.

The chain is built from TRBV28 and TRBJ2-7; TRBD2 agrees at 7 bases. V lost 1 base to trimming and J lost 0 bases; unmatched junction nucleotides: 6. The germline V gene has CDR1 MDHEN and CDR2 SYDVKM. There are 16 residues in the CDR3. Here the CDR3 DNA reads TGTGCCAGCAGTTTATCTCTAGCGGTTAGCTCCTACGAGCAGTACTTC. It codes for CASSLSLAVSSYEQYF.

This clone was detected a few times. This chain connects TRBV30 to TRBJ1-6, with a tentative D call TRBD1 (5 bases). The germline V gene has CDR1 GTSNPN and CDR2 SVGIG (reference sequence). Between the trimmed V and J ends, which lost 3 bases and 9 bases, there was a span of 9 bases. The CDR3 loop spans 12 amino acids. CDR3 DNA: TGTGCCTGGAGGGAGCAGGGTTCACCCCTCCACTTT. This gives the protein CAWREQGSPLHF.

This sequence joins TRBV5-1 and TRBJ2-1; TRBD2 might be the D (5 bases). Trimming left V 1 base short and J 6 bases short, with 17 bases between. Germline values: CDR1 SGHRS, CDR2 YFSETQ. The CDR3 runs to 16 residues. The CDR3: CASSLYPGQAVNEQFF. CDR3 sequence (DNA): TGCGCCAGCAGCTTGTATCCAGGCCAAGCGGTCAATGAGCAGTTCTTC.

The rearrangement uses TRBV5-1 and TRBJ2-1; 12 nucleotides line up with TRBD2. This CDR3 is built from 15 residues. CDR1 SGHRS and CDR2 YFSETQ come from the germline V gene. V gave up 4 bases and J gave up 7 bases; unmatched junction bases: 6. The CDR3 bases are TGCGCCAGCAGCCCTAGGACTAGCGGGGCTAATGAGCAGTTCTTC. This sequence encodes CASSPRTSGANEQFF.

The chain couples TRBV11-2 to TRBJ2-1; 13 bases match TRBD2. The CDR3 is made up of 17 amino acids. The V gene end was trimmed by 4 bases and the J gene end by 3 bases; junction bases not matched to a gene: 6. Germline-derived CDR1 and CDR2 are SGHAT and FQNNGV. The CDR3 is CASSSLLAGGIYNEQFF. DNA for the CDR3: TGTGCCAGCAGCTCGCTACTAGCGGGAGGGATCTACAATGAGCAGTTCTTC.

This clone was counted a few times. The chain has TRBV18 and TRBJ1-2; 7 bases are shared with TRBD1. Germline lookup yields CDR1 KGHSH and CDR2 LQKENI. This CDR3 is built from 14 residues. V gave up 3 bases and J gave up 2 bases; unmatched junction bases: 3. Here the CDR3 DNA reads TGTGCCAGCTCACCCATACAGGGGAACTATGGCTACACCTTC. This sequence encodes CASSPIQGNYGYTF.

This chain uses TRBV30 with TRBJ1-4, with TRBD1 matching 7 bases. Germline V gene data show CDR1 as GTSNPN and CDR2 as SVGIG (reference sequence). Germline trimming cut 3 bases from V and 5 bases from J; bases unmatched to any gene: 0. The CDR3 length is 12 residues. CDR3 in DNA: TGTGCCTGGAGGACAGGGAATGAAAAACTGTTTTTT. Translated, it gives CAWRTGNEKLFF.

The V call is TRBV11-2, the J call TRBJ2-1; 16 bases fit TRBD2. The trim removed 3 bases at V and 13 bases at J, leaving 6 bases unmatched. The germline V gene has CDR1 SGHAT and CDR2 FQNNGV. This CDR3 comprises 15 residues. The CDR3 DNA reads TGTGCCAGCAGCTTCGACGGGACTAGCGGGAGGGCCCAGTTCTTC. Protein product: CASSFDGTSGRAQFF.

V usage is TRBV2 and J usage is TRBJ1-5; D remains unclear. The CDR3 length is 13 residues. Trimming took off 4 bases at V and 1 base at J, with 5 bases between the two ends. Per germline, CDR1 SNHLY and CDR2 FYNNEI. CDR3 residues: CASSVSSNQPQHF. For the CDR3, the DNA is TGTGCCAGCAGTGTTAGCAGCAATCAGCCCCAGCATTTT.

The DNA of the CDR3 is TGTGCCAGCAGCTTAGGCCCAGCGGGGATCAATGAGCAGTTCTTC. The encoded protein is CASSLGPAGINEQFF. The chain carries TRBV11-2 and TRBJ2-1; the match to TRBD2 covers 7 bases. Trimming took 1 base from V and 6 from J; bases not matched to a gene: 6. This CDR3 has 15 amino acids. Germline CDR1 and CDR2: SGHAT and FQNNGV.

This chain links TRBV3-1 (or the pseudogene TRBV3-2) with TRBJ2-7; TRBD2 matches 16 bases. The CDR3 consists of 19 residues. The germline CDR1 and CDR2 sequences are LGHDT and YNNKEL (reference sequence). Trimming removed 2 bases from V and 6 bases from J; junction bases left unmatched: 13. The CDR3 is CASSQRPAGTSGREGEQYF. The CDR3 region has the DNA TGTGCCAGCAGCCAAAGGCCCGCCGGGACTAGCGGGAGGGAAGGCGAGCAGTACTTC.